The next 3 T cell receptor beta chains were all read from a single sample in a study of blood T cell repertoires in COVID-19. Method: immunoSEQ multiplex PCR; TCRdb's copy keeps in-frame clones and lacks some. The sample carries some 60,000 clones, around nine tenths recorded once. The sequencing sample was made of peripheral blood. All receptors come from a human donor with active COVID-19. The donor label of this sample is uncertain.

The chain links TRBV24-1 to TRBJ2-1, with TRBD2 matching 9 bases. The germline V gene encodes CDR1 KGHDR and CDR2 SFDVKD. V was pared by 3 bases and J by 0 bases, with 2 bases of the junction left unmatched. The CDR3 totals 16 residues. The CDR3 region has the DNA TGTGCCACCAGTGATCCGACTAGCGGCTCCTACAATGAGCAGTTCTTC. It yields the protein CATSDPTSGSYNEQFF.

The genes are TRBV3-1 (or the pseudogene TRBV3-2) and TRBJ2-5; possibly TRBD2 for D (7 bases). This CDR3 has 15 residues. V was cut by 0 bases and J by 5 bases, with 13 bases left in between. Germline V gives CDR1 LGHDT, CDR2 YNNKEL (reference sequence). This chain's CDR3 is CASSQEGRGGETQYF. The CDR3 nucleotides read TGTGCCAGCAGCCAAGAGGGCAGGGGAGGGGAGACCCAGTACTTC.

The J gene is TRBJ1-1, the V gene TRBV29-1, with a possible D match to TRBD1 (5 bases). Germline loops: CDR1 SQVTM, CDR2 ANQGSEA. V gave up 5 bases and J gave up 1 base, with 8 bases separating them. CDR3 length equals 12 residues. Written as DNA, the CDR3 is TGCAGCGTTAGTCAGGGGAACACTGAAGCTTTCTTT. The encoded protein is CSVSQGNTEAFF.